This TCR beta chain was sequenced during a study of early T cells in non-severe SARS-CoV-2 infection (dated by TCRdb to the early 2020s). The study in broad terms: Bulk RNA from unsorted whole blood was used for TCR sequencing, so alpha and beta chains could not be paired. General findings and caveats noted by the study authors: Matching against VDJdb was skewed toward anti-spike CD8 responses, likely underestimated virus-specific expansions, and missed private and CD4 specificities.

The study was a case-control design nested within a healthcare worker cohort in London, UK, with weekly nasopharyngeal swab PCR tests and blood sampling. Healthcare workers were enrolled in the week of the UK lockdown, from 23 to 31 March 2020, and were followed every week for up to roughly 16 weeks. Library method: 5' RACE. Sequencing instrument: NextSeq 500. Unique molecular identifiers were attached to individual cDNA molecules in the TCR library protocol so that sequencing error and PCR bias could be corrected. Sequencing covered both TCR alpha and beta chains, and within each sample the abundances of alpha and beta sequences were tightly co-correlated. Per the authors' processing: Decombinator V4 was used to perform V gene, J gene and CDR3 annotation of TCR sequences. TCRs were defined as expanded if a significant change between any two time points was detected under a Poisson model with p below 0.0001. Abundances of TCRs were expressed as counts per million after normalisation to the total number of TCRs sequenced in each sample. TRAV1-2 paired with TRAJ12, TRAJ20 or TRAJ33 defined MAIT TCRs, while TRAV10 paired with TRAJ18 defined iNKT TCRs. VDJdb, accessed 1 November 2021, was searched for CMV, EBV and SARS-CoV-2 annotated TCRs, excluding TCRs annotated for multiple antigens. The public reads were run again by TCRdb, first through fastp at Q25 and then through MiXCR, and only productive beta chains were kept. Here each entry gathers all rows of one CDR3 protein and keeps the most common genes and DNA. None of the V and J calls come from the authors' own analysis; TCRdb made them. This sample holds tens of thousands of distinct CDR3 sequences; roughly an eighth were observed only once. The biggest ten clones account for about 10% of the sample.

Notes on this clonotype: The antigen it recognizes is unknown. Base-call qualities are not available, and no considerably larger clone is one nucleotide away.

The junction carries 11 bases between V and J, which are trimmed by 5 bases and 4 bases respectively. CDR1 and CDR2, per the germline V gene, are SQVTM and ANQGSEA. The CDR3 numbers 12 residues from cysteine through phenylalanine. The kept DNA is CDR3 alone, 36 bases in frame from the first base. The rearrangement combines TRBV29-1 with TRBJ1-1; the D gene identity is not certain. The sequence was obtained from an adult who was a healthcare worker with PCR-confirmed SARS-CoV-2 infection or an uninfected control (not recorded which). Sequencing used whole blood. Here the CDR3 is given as CSVPWAGTEAFF. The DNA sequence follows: TGCAGCGTTCCGTGGGCAGGCACTGAAGCTTTCTTT.